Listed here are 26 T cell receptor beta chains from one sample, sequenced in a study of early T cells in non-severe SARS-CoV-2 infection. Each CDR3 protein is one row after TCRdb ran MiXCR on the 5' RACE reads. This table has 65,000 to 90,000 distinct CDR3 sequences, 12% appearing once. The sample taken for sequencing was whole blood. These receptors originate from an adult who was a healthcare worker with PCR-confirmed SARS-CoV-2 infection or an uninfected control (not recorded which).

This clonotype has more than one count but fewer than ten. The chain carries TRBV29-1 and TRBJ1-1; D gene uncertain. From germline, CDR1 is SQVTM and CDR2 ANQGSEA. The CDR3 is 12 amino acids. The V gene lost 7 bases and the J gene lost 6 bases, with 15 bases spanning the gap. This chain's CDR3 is CSAPDAGAEAFF. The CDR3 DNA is TGCAGCGCTCCTGACGCGGGCGCTGAAGCTTTCTTT.

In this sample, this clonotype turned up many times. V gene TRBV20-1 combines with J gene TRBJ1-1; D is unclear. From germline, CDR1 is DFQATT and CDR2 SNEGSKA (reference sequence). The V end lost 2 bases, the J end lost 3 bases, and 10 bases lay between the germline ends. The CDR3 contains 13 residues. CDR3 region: CSARISGYTEAFF. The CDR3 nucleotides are TGCAGTGCTAGAATATCTGGGTACACTGAAGCTTTCTTT.

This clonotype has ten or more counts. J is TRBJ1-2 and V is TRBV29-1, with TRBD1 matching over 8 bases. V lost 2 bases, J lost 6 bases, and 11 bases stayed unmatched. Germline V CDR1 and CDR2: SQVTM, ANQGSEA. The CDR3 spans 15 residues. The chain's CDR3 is CSVEKDRAPGNGYTF. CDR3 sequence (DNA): TGCAGCGTTGAAAAGGACAGGGCCCCTGGGAATGGCTACACCTTC.

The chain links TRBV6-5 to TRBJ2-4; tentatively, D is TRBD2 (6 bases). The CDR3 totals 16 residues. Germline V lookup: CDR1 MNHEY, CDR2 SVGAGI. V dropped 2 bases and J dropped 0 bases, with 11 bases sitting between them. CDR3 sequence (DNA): TGTGCCAGCAGTTACGAAGCGGGCCTAGCCAAAAACATTCAGTACTTC. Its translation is CASSYEAGLAKNIQYF.

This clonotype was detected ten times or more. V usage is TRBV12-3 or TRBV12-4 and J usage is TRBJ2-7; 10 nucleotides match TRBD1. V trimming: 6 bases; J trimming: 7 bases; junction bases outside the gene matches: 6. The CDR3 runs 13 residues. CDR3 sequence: CASRDRGLGEQYF. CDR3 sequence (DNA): TGTGCCAGCAGAGACAGGGGGCTAGGGGAGCAGTACTTC.

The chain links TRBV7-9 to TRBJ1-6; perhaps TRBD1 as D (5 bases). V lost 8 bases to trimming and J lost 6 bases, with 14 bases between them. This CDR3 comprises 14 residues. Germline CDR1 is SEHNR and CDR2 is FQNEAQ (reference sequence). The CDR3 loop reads CASRPDIPNSPLHF. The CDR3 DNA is TGTGCCAGCCGACCGGACATCCCTAATTCACCCCTCCACTTT. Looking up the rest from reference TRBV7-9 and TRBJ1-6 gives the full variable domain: DTGVSQNPRHKITKRGQNVTFRCDPISEHNRLYWYRQTLGQGPEFLTYFQNEAQLEKSRLLSDRFSAERPKGSFSTLEIQRTEQGDSAMYLCASRPDIPNSPLHFGNGTRLTVT.

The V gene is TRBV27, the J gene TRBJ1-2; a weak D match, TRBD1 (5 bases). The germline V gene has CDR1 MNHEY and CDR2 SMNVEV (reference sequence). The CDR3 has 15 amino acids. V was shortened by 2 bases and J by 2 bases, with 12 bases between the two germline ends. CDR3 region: CASSLKRGGNYGYTF. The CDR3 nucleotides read TGTGCCAGCAGTTTAAAACGGGGGGGAAACTATGGCTACACCTTC.

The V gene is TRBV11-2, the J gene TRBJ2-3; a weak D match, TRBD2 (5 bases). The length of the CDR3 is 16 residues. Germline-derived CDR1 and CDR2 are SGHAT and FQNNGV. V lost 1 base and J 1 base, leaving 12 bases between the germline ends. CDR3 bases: TGTGCCAGCAGCTTAGGTGTCGGGATGGGCACAGATACGCAGTATTTT. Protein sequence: CASSLGVGMGTDTQYF.

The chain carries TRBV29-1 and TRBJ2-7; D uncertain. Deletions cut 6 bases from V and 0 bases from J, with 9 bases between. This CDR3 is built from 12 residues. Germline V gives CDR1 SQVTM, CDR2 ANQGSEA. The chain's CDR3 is CSVTMSSYEQYF. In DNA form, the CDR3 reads TGCAGCGTGACAATGAGCTCCTACGAGCAGTACTTC.

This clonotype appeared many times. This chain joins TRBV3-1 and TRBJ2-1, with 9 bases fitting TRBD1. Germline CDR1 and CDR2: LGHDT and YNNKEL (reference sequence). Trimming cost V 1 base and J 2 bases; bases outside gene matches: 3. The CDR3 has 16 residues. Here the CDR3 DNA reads TGTGCCAGCAGCCAAGGGACAGGGGCGACCTACAATGAGCAGTTCTTC. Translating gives CASSQGTGATYNEQFF.

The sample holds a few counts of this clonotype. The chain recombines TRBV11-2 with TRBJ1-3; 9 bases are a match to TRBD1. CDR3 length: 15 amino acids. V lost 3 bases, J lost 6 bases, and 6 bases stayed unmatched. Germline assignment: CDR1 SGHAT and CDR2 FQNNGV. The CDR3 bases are TGTGCCAGCAGCTTGAGTACAGGGGGCGAAAACACCATATATTTT. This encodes CASSLSTGGENTIYF. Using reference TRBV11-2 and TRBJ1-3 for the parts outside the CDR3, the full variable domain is EAGVAQSPRYKIIEKRQSVAFWCNPISGHATLYWYQQILGQGPKLLIQFQNNGVVDDSQLPKDRFSAERLKGVDSTLKIQPAKLEDSAVYLCASSLSTGGENTIYFGEGSWLTVV.

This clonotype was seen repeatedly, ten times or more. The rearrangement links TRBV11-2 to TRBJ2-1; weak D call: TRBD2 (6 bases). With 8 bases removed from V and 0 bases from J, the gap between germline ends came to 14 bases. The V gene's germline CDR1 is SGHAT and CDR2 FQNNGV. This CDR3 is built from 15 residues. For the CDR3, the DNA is TGTGCCAGCCGTCCGTGGGGGGACTCCTACAATGAGCAGTTCTTC. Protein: CASRPWGDSYNEQFF.

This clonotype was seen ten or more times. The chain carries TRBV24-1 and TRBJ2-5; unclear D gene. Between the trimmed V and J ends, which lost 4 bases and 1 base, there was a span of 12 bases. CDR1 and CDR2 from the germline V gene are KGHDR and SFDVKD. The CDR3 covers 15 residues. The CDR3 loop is CATSERVGIQETQYF. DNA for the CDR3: TGTGCCACCAGTGAACGCGTGGGGATCCAAGAGACCCAGTACTTC.

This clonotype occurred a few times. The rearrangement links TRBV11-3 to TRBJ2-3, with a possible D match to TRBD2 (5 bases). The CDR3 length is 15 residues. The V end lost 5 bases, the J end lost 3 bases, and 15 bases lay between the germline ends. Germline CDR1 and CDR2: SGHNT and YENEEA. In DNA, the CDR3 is TGTGCCAGCAGCGCAAGCCTTAGAGGGACAGATACGCAGTATTTT. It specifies CASSASLRGTDTQYF. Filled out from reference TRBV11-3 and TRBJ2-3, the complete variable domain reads EAGVVQSPRYKIIEKKQPVAFWCNPISGHNTLYWYLQNLGQGPELLIRYENEEAVDDSQLPKDRFSAERLKGVDSTLKIQPAELGDSAVYLCASSASLRGTDTQYFGPGTRLTVL.

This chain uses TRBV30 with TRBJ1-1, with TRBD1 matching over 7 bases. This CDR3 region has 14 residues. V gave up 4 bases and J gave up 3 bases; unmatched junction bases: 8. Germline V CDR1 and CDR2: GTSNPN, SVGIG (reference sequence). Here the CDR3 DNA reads TGTGCCTGGACCGCGGGACAGAGCGACACTGAAGCTTTCTTT. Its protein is CAWTAGQSDTEAFF.

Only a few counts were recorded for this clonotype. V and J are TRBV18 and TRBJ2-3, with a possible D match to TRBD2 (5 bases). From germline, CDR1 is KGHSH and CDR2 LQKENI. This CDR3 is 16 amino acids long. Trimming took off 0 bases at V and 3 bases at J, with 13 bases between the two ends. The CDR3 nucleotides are TGTGCCAGCTCACCACCGGTAGGGAGTGGGACAGATACGCAGTATTTT. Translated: CASSPPVGSGTDTQYF. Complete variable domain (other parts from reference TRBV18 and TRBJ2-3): NAGVMQNPRHLVRRRGQEARLRCSPMKGHSHVYWYRQLPEEGLKFMVYLQKENIIDESGMPKERFSAEFPKEGPSILRIQQVVRGDSAAYFCASSPPVGSGTDTQYFGPGTRLTVL.

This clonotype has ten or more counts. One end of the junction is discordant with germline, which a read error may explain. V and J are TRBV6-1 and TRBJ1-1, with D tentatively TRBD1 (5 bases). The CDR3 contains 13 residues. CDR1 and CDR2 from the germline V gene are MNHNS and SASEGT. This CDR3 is CASGDSMNTEAFF. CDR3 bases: TGTGCCAGCGGTGACAGCATGAACACTGAAGCTTTCTTT.

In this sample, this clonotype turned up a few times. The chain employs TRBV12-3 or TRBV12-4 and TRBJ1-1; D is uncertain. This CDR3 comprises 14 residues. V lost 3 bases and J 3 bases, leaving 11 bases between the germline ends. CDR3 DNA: TGTGCCAGCAGTTTCTTTGACCGAGACACTGAAGCTTTCTTT. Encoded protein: CASSFFDRDTEAFF.

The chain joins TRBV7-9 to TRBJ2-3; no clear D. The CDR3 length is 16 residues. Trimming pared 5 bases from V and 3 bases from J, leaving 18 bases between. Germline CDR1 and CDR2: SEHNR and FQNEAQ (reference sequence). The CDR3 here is CASSHSFDPTTDTQYF. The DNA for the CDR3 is TGTGCCAGCAGCCACAGCTTCGATCCAACAACAGATACGCAGTATTTT. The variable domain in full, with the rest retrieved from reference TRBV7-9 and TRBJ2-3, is DTGVSQNPRHKITKRGQNVTFRCDPISEHNRLYWYRQTLGQGPEFLTYFQNEAQLEKSRLLSDRFSAERPKGSFSTLEIQRTEQGDSAMYLCASSHSFDPTTDTQYFGPGTRLTVL.

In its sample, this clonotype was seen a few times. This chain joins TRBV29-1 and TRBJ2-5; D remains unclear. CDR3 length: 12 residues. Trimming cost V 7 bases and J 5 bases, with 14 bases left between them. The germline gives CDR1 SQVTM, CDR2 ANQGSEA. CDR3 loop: CSGDDARETQYF. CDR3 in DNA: TGCAGCGGGGATGATGCTCGGGAGACCCAGTACTTC.

CDR3 in DNA: TGTGCCAGCAGCCCCCCGACAGGGTGGATCACTGAAGCTTTCTTT. It translates to CASSPPTGWITEAFF. The J gene is TRBJ1-1, the V gene TRBV7-9; 7 nucleotides match TRBD1. CDR1 and CDR2 from the germline V gene are SEHNR and FQNEAQ (reference sequence). The CDR3 length is 15 residues. J lost 4 bases, V lost 5 bases, and 10 bases had no gene match.

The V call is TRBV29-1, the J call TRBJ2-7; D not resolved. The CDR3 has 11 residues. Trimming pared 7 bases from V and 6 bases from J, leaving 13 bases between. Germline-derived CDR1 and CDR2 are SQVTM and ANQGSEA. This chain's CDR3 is CSASSLLEQYF. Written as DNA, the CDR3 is TGCAGCGCCTCCTCCCTCCTCGAGCAGTACTTC.

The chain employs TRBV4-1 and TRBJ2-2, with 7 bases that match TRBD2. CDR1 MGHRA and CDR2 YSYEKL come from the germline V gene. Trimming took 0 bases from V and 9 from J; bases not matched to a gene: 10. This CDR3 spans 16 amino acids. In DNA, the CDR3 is TGCGCCAGCAGCCAAGATGTCGGGAGGAAGAGTAGGGAGCTGTTTTTT. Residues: CASSQDVGRKSRELFF.

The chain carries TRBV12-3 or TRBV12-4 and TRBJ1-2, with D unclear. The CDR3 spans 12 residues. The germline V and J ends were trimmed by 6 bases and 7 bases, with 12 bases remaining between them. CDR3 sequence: CASSSSQTGYTF. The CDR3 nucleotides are TGTGCCAGCAGCTCATCTCAGACTGGCTACACCTTC.

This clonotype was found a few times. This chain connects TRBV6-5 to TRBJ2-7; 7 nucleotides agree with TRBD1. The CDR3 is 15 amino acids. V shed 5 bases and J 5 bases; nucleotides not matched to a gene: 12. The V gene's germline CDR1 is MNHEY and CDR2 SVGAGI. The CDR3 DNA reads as TGTGCCAGCAGTCCTCCCGGGACAGTACTCCACGAGCAGTACTTC. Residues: CASSPPGTVLHEQYF.

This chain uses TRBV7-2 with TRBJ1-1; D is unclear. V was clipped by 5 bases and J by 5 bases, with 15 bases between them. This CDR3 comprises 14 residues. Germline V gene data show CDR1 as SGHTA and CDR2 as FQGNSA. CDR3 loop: CASSPDGRWTEAFF. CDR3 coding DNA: TGTGCCAGCAGCCCAGACGGGAGGTGGACTGAAGCTTTCTTT.